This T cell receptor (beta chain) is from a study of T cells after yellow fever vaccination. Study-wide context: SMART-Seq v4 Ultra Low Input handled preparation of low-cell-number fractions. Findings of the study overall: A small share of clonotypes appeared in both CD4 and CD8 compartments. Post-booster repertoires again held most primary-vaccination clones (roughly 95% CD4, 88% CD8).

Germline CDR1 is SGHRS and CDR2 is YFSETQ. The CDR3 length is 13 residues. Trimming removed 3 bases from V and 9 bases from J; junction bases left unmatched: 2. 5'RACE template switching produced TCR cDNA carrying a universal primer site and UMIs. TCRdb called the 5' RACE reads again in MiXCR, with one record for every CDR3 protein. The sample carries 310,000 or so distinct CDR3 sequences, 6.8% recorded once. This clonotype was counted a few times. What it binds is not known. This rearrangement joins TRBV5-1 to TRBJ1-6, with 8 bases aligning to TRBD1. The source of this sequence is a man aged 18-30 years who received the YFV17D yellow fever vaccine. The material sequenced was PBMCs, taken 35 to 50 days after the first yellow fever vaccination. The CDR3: CASSWGQVSPLHF. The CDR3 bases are TGCGCCAGCAGCTGGGGACAGGTTTCACCCCTCCACTTT.